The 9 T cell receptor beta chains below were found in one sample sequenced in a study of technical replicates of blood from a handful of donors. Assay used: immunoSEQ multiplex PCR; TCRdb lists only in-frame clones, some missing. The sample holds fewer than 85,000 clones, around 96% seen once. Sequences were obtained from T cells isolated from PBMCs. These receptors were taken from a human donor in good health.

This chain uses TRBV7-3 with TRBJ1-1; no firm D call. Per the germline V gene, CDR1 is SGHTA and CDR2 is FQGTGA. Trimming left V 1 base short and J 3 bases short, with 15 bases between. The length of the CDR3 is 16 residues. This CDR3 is CASSLILVRSDTEAFF. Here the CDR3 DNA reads TGTGCCAGCAGCTTAATTTTGGTACGTTCGGACACTGAAGCTTTCTTT.

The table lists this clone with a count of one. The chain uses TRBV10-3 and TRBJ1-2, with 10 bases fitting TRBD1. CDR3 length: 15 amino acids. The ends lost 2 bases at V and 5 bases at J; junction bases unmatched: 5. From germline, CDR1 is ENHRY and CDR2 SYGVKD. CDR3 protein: CAISEPDRGLYGYTF. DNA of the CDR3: TGTGCCATCAGTGAGCCCGACAGGGGGCTTTATGGCTACACCTTC.

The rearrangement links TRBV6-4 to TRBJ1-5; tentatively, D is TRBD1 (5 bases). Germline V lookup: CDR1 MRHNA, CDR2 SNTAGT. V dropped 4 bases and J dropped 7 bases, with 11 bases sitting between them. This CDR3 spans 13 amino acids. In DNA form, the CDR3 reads TGTGCCAGCAGTGCGGGAGAGGGGCAGCCCCAGCATTTT. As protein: CASSAGEGQPQHF.

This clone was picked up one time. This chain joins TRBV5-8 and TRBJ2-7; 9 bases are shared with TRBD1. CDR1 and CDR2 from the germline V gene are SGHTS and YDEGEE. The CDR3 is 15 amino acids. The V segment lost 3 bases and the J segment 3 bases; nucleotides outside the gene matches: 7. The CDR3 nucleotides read TGTGCCAGCAGCTGGGGACAGGGAAAAAGCTACGAGCAGTACTTC. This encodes CASSWGQGKSYEQYF. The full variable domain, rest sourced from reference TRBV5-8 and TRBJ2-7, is EAGVTQSPTHLIKTRGQQATLRCSPISGHTSVYWYQQALGLGLQFLLWYDEGEERNRGNFPPRFSGRQFPNYSSELNVNALELEDSALYLCASSWGQGKSYEQYFGPGTRLTVT.

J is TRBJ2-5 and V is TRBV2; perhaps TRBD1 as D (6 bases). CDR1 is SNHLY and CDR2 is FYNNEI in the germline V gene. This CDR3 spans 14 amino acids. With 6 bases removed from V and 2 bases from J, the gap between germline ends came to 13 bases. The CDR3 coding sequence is TGTGCCAGCAGAGACAGGATCCAACAAGAGACCCAGTACTTC. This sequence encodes CASRDRIQQETQYF.

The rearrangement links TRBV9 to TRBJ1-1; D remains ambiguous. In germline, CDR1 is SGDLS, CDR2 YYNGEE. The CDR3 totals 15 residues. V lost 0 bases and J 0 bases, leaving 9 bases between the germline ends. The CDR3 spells CASSVVNSMNTEAFF. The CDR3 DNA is TGTGCCAGCAGCGTAGTGAACAGCATGAACACTGAAGCTTTCTTT.

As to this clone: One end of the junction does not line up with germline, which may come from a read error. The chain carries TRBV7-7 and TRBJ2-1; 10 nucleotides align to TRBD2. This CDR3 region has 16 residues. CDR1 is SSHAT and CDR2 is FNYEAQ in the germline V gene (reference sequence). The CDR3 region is CASSRLAGDSYNEQFF. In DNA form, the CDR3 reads TGTGCTAGCAGCAGACTAGCGGGTGACTCCTACAATGAGCAGTTCTTC. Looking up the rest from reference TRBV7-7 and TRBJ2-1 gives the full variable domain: GAGVSQSPRYKVTKRGQDVTLRCDPISSHATLYWYQQALGQGPEFLTYFNYEAQPDKSGLPSDRFSAERPEGSISTLTIQRTEQRDSAMYRCASSRLAGDSYNEQFFGPGTRLTVL.

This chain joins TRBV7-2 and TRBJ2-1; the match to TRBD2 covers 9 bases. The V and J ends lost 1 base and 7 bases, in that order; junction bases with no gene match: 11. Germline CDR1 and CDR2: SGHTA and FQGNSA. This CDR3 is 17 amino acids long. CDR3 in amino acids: CASSLVSAGGPRNEQFF. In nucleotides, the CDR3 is TGTGCCAGCAGCTTAGTTAGCGCGGGAGGGCCTAGGAATGAGCAGTTCTTC.

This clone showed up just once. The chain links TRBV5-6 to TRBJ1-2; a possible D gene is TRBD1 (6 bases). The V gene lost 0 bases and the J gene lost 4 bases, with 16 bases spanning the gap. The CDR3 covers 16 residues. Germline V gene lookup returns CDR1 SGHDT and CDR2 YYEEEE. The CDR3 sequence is CASSLDSATGIYGYTF. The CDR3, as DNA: TGTGCCAGCAGCTTGGACAGTGCGACAGGTATCTATGGCTACACCTTC.